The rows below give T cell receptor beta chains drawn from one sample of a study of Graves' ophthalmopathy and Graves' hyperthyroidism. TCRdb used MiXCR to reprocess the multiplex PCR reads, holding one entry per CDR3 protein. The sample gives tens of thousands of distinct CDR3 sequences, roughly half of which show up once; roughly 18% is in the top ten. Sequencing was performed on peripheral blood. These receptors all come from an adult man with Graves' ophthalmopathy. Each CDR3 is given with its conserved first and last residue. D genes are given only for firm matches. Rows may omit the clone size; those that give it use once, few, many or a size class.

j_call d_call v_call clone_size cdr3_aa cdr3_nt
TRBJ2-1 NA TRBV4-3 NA CASSQEVYRVPGEQFF TGCGCCAGCAGCCAAGAGGTTTACAGGGTGCCCGGGGAGCAGTTCTTC
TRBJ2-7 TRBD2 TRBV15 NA CATSSGTSRYYEQYF TGTGCCACCAGCTCCGGGACTAGCCGATACTACGAGCAGTACTTC
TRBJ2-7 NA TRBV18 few CASSPTGIEQYF TGTGCCAGCTCACCAACAGGGATCGAGCAGTACTTC
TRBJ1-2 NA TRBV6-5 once CASSESNYGYTF TGTGCCAGCAGTGAGAGTAACTATGGCTACACCTTC
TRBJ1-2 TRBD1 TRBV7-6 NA CASSLAETGGYGYTF TGTGCCAGCAGCTTAGCCGAGACAGGGGGCTATGGCTACACCTTC
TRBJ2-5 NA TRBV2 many CASVPLGFRETQYF TGTGCCAGCGTCCCTCTAGGCTTCCGTGAGACCCAGTACTTC
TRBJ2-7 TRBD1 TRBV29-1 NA CSAYRGREQYF TGCAGCGCCTACAGGGGGCGGGAGCAGTACTTC
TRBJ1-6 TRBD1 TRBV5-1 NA CASSRTTGTNSPPHF TGTGCCAGCAGTCGGACGACAGGGACCAATTCACCCCCCCACTTT
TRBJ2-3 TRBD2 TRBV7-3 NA CASSWGGGAMTDTQYF TGTGCCAGCAGCTGGGGCGGGGGGGCCATGACAGATACGCAGTATTTT
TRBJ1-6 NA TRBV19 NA CASNYGRKPLHF TGTGCCAGTAACTATGGGCGCAAACCCCTCCACTTT
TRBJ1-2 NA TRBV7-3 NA CASSGTVFYGYTF TGTGCCAGCAGCGGTACAGTGTTCTATGGCTACACCTTC
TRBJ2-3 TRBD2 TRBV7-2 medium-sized CASSKGLAGGTDTQYF TGTGCCAGCAGCAAAGGGTTAGCGGGAGGTACCGATACGCAGTATTTT
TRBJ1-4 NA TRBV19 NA CASTAGGGIEKLFF TGTGCCAGTACCGCCGGGGGGGGAATTGAAAAACTGTTTTTT
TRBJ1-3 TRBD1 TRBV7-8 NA CASSRDRVSGNTIYF TGTGCCAGCAGCAGGGACAGAGTCTCTGGAAACACCATATATTTT
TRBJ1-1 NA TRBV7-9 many CASSLANSGDGPEALF TGTGCCAGCAGCTTAGCGAACTCAGGGGATGGGCCTGAAGCTCTCTTT
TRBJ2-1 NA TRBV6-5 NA CAAQRAAAYEQFF TGTGCCGCTCAGCGGGCGGCCGCCTACGAGCAGTTCTTC
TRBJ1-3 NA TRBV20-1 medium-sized CSARADLRPGNTIYF TGCAGTGCTAGAGCCGATCTTAGGCCTGGAAACACCATATATTTT
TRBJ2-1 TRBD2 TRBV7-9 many CASSFSGPNEQFF TGTGCCAGCAGCTTTAGCGGGCCCAATGAGCAGTTCTTC
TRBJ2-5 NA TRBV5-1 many CASSVSGDRRETQYF TGCGCCAGCAGCGTCTCAGGGGATCGGAGAGAGACCCAGTACTTC
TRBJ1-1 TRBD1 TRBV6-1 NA CANEDRAGDTEAFF TGTGCCAACGAGGACAGGGCAGGTGACACTGAAGCTTTCTTT
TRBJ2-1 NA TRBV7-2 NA CASSLRGSTFPEQFF TGTGCCAGCAGCCTGAGGGGGTCTACCTTTCCTGAGCAGTTCTTC
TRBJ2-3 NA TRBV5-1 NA CASSLEVSEEDTQYF TGCGCCAGCAGCTTGGAGGTATCGGAAGAGGATACGCAGTATTTT
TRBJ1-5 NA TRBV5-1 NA CAGSLEGNSQPQHF TGCGCCGGCAGCTTGGAGGGGAACAGTCAGCCCCAGCATTTT
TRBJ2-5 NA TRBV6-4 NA CASSDSGTETQYF TGTGCCAGCAGTGACTCAGGCACAGAGACCCAGTACTTC
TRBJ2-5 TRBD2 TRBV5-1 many CASTTSGRGETQYF TGCGCCAGCACTACTAGCGGGAGAGGCGAGACCCAGTACTTC
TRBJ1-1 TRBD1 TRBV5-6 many CASSYRQGFDAFF TGTGCCAGCAGCTACAGACAGGGGTTCGACGCTTTCTTT
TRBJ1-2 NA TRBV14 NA CASSPNIYGYTF TGTGCCAGCAGCCCGAATATATATGGCTACACCTTC
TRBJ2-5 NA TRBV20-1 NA CSAQGFETQYF TGCAGTGCTCAGGGGTTTGAGACCCAGTACTTC
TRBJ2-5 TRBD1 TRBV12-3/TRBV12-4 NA CASSHPGQGLGNQYF TGTGCCAGCAGTCACCCGGGACAGGGTCTGGGCAACCAGTACTTC
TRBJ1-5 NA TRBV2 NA CASSEAERGDQPQHF TGTGCCAGCAGTGAAGCGGAGAGGGGCGATCAGCCCCAGCATTTT
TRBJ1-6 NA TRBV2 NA CASRGSPLHF TGTGCCAGCAGAGGTTCACCCCTCCACTTT
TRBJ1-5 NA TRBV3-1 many CASSLAGEGNQPQHF TGTGCCAGCAGCTTAGCGGGGGAGGGCAATCAGCCCCAGCATTTT
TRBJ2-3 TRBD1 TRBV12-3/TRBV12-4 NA CASSLAQGAITDTQYF TGTGCCAGCAGTTTGGCACAGGGGGCGATCACAGATACGCAGTATTTT
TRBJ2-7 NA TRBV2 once CASKLRAYEQYF TGTGCCAGCAAGTTACGGGCCTACGAGCAGTACTTC
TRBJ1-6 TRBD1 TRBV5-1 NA CASRAGQGDSPLHF TGCGCCAGCAGGGCGGGACAGGGTGATTCACCCCTCCACTTT
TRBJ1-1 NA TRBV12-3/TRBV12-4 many CASSAGLGGTEAFF TGTGCCAGCAGTGCAGGCCTCGGGGGCACTGAAGCTTTCTTT
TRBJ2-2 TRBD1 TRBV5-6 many CASSQGAMNTGELFF TGTGCCAGCAGCCAGGGGGCCATGAACACCGGGGAGCTGTTTTTT
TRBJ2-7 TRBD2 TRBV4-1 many CASSHGREGDSIYEQYF TGCGCCAGCAGCCATGGGCGGGAGGGCGACTCGATCTACGAGCAGTACTTC
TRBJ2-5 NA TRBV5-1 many CASSLKGQLTQETQYF TGCGCCAGCAGCTTAAAGGGACAACTAACCCAAGAGACCCAGTACTTC
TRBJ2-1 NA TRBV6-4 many CASSEGDNNEQFF TGTGCCAGCAGTGAAGGCGACAACAATGAGCAGTTCTTC
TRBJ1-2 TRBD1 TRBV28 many CASSPGDRGYYGYTF TGTGCCAGCAGTCCGGGGGACAGGGGGTACTATGGCTACACCTTC
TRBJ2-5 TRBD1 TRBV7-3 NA CATSGGRGTEVETQYF TGTGCCACCTCGGGCGGCAGGGGGACCGAAGTGGAGACCCAGTACTTC
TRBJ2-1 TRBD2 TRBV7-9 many CASSTPKREPSPYNEQFF TGTGCCAGCAGCACTCCGAAGCGGGAACCGTCCCCCTACAATGAGCAGTTCTTC
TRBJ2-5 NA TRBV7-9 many CASSLGVGTETQETQYF TGTGCCAGCAGCTTAGGGGTAGGGACTGAGACGCAAGAGACCCAGTACTTC
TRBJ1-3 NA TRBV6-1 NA CANSYGRGNTIYF TGTGCCAACTCCTACGGTCGAGGAAACACCATATATTTT
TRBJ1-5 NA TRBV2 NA CASSTRGNQPQHF TGTGCCAGCAGTACCCGTGGGAATCAGCCCCAGCATTTT
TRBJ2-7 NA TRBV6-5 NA CASSYNTGYEQYF TGTGCCAGCAGTTACAACACAGGCTACGAGCAGTACTTC
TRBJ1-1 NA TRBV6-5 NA CAIKKGTEAFF TGTGCCATCAAAAAGGGCACGGAAGCTTTCTTT
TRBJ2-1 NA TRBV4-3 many CASSQGPSSYNEQFF TGCGCCAGCAGCCAGGGACCGAGCTCCTACAATGAGCAGTTCTTC
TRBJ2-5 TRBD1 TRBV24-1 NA CATRDRVVGETQYF TGTGCCACACGGGACAGGGTAGTAGGAGAGACCCAGTACTTC
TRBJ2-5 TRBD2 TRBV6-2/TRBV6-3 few CASSSRSSGGAKTQYF TGTGCCAGCAGCTCCCGCAGTAGCGGGGGGGCCAAGACCCAGTACTTC
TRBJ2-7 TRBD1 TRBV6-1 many CASSELGGTGSYEQYF TGTGCCAGCAGTGAATTAGGGGGGACAGGGTCCTACGAGCAGTACTTC
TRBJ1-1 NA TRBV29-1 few CSVDQGRGNTEAFF TGCAGCGTTGACCAGGGGAGAGGGAACACTGAAGCTTTCTTT